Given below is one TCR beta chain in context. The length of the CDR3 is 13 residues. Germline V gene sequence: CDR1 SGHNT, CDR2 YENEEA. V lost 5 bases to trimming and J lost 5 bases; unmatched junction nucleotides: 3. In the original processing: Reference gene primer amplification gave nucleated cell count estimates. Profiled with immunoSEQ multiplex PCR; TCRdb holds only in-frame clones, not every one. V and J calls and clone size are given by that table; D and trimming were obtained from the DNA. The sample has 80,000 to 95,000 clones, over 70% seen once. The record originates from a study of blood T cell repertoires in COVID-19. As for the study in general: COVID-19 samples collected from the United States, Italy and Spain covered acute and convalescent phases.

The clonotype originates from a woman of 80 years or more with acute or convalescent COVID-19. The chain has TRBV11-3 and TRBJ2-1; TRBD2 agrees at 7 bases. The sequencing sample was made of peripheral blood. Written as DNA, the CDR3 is TGTGCCAGCAGCCGGACTAGGAACAATGAGCAGTTCTTC. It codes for CASSRTRNNEQFF.